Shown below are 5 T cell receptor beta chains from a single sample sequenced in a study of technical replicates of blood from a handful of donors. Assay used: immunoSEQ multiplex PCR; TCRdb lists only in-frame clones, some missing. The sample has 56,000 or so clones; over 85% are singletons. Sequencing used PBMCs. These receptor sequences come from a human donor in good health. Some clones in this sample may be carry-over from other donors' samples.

Here the CDR3 reads CASTGGSEYEQYF. The CDR3 coding sequence is TGTGCCAGCACTGGCGGGAGTGAATACGAGCAGTACTTC. This chain joins TRBV2 and TRBJ2-7, with 7 bases matching TRBD2. The CDR3 consists of 13 residues. Germline V gives CDR1 SNHLY, CDR2 FYNNEI. Losses at the gene ends were 7 bases for V and 4 bases for J; bases not matched to a gene: 7.

The CDR3 region is CASCLQNYNSPLHF. In nucleotides, the CDR3 is TGTGCCAGCTGCCTTCAGAACTATAATTCACCCCTCCACTTT. This rearrangement joins TRBV2 to TRBJ1-6; no definite D call. Trimming cost V 8 bases and J 3 bases, with 11 bases left between them. Per germline, CDR1 SNHLY and CDR2 FYNNEI. The CDR3 consists of 14 residues.

Here the CDR3 reads CASTIAGGGSNEQFF. DNA of the CDR3: TGCGCCAGCACCATAGCGGGGGGGGGTTCGAATGAGCAGTTCTTC. The gene calls are TRBV5-1 and TRBJ2-1; 11 nucleotides align to TRBD2. Losses at the gene ends were 6 bases for V and 7 bases for J; bases not matched to a gene: 9. CDR3 length: 15 residues. Germline V gene data show CDR1 as SGHRS and CDR2 as YFSETQ.

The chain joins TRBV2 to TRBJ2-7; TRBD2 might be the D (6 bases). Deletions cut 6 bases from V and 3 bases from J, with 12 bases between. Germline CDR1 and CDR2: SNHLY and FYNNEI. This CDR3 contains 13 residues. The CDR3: CASRGGSGYEQYF. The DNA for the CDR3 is TGTGCCAGCAGGGGTGGTAGCGGCTACGAGCAGTACTTC.

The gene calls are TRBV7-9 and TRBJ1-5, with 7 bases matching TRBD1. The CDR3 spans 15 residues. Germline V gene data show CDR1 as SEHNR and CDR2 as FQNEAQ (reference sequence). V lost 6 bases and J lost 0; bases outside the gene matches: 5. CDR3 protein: CASSLGQVSNQPQHF. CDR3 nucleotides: TGTGCCAGCAGTCTCGGACAGGTTAGCAATCAGCCCCAGCATTTT.